This record covers a single T cell receptor beta chain. Sequencing was performed with immunoSEQ multiplex PCR; in TCRdb, only in-frame clones are kept and a portion is missing. The sample has 2 million or so clones; over 85% are singletons. The data belong to a study of shared clonotypes between healthy human individuals. It was CD45RO-negative cells, positively selected for CCR7, that made up naive CD8 cells, with terminally differentiated effector memory CD45RA+ cells excluded. There were no recent acute infections or vaccinations among the donors, who were healthy HIV-negative adults. This TCR was recovered from a man aged 18 to 35 in good health. The sequenced sample consisted of naive CD8+ T cells sorted from blood.

Here the CDR3 DNA reads TGTGCCAGCAGCTTATCAGGTTGGGAGGGCATTCAGTACTTC. Translation gives CASSLSGWEGIQYF. The chain uses TRBV7-3 and TRBJ2-4; 7 bases line up with TRBD2. The CDR3 consists of 14 residues. J gave up 9 bases and V 2 bases, and 7 bases lay outside the gene matches. Germline assignment: CDR1 SGHTA and CDR2 FQGTGA.